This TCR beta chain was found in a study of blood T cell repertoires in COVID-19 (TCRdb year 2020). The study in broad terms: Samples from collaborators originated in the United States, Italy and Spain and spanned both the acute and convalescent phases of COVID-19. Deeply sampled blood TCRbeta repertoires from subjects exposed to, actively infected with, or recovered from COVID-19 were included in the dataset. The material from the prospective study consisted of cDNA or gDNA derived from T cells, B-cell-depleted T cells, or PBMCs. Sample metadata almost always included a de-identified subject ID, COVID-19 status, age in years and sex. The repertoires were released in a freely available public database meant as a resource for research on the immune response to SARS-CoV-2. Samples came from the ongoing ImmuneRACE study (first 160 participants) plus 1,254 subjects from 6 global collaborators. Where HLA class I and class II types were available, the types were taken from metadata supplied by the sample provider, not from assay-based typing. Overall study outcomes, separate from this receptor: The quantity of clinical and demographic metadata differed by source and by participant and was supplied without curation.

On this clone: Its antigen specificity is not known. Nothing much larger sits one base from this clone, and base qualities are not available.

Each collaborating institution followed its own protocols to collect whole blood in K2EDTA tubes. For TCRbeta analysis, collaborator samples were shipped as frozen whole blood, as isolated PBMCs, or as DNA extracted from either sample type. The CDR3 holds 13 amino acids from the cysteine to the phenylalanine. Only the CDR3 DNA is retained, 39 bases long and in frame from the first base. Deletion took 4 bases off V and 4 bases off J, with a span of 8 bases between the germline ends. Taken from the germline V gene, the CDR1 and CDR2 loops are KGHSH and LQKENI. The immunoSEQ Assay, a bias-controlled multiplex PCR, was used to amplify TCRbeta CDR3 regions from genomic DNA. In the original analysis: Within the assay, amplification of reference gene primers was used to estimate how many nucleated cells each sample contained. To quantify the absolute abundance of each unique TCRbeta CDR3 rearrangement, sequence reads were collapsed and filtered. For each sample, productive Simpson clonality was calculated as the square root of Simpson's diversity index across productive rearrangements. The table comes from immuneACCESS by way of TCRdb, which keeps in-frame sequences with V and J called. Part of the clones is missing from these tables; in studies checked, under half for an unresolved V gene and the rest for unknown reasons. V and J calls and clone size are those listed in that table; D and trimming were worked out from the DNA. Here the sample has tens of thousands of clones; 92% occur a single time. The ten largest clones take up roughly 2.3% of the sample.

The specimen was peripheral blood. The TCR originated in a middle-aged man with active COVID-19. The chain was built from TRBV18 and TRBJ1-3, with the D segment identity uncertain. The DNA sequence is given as TGTGCCAGCTCACGTCAGGAAGGAAACACCATATATTTT. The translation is CASSRQEGNTIYF.